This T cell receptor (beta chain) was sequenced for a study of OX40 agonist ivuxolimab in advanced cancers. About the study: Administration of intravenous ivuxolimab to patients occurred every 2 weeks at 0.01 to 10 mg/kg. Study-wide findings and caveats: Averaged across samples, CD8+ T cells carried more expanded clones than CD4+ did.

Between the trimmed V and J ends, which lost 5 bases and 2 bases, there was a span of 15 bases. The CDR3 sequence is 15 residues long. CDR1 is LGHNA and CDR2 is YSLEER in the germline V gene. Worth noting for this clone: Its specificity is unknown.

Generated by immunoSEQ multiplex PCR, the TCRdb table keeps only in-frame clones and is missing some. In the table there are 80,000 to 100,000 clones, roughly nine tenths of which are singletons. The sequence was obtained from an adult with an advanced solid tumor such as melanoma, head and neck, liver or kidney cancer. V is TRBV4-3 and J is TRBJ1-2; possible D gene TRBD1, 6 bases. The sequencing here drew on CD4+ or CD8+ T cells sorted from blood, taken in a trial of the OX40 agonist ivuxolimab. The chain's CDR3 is CASSSRQGSNYGYTF. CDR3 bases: TGCGCCAGCAGCTCGCGCCAGGGGTCGAACTATGGCTACACCTTC.